This T cell receptor (beta chain) was obtained from a study of cytomegalovirus exposure and HLA in healthy donors (dated by TCRdb to the late 2010s). With regard to the full study: According to an earlier analysis of around 600 of the donors, 150 million to 200 million T cells yielded 95 million to 140 million unique TCR beta sequences and 276 Gb of sequence data. About 280 gigabases of sequencing data and 75 million to 85 million unique TCR sequences made up an early release that covered 640 HLA-typed donors. Of the roughly 410 genotyped donors, 65% to 90% were placed in the genetic ancestry cluster associated with self-reported Caucasian donors. The study aimed to test whether cataloging public T cell receptors could reveal signatures of past pathogen exposure. Using immunosequencing, the study profiled T cell repertoires from fewer than 700 subjects and related those repertoires to cytomegalovirus serostatus. In addition to the first cohort of 666 subjects, a separate validation cohort of 100 to 150 different subjects was used. High-throughput TCR immunosequencing, statistical association of individual TCRs with disease status, and machine learning were combined to predict cytomegalovirus infection status. A later analysis re-examined previously published TCR beta repertoires from just over 650 donors and added high-resolution HLA genotyping to investigate patterns of TCR occurrence. Rather than using new phenotypic data, the later analysis identified candidate immune exposures from TCR beta sequences and from how often those sequences occurred across donors. An earlier analysis of 500 to 750 of the donors applied high-throughput TCR beta sequencing to assess whether each TCR beta V gene segment acted as functional or pseudogenic. Donor age, sex, ethnicity and CMV serostatus were collected together with the repertoire data. A later genetic analysis used genome-wide SNP genotypes for about three fifths of the 666 donors, treating that subset as a discovery cohort. All discovery cohort repertoires had been generated using a single sequencing platform. Class I and class II HLA loci were covered by the typing at four-digit resolution. Typing coverage varied by locus: about 620-630 donors for A, B, C, DRB1 and DQB1; more than 500 for DQA1; 600 to 610 for DPA1; roughly 450 for DPB1. Because of strong linkage in the cohort, roughly five DR-DQ haplotypes were treated as single units for association and clustering. On average, roughly 240,000 unique TCR beta nucleotide sequences were sequenced per donor among some 420 genotyped donors of the cohort, with about 19% of those sequences being non-productive.

Study-level results and caveats: Sequencing depth was assumed to be roughly uniform across donors in the presence/absence analyses, though that assumption may not hold. The authors suggested that the approach could potentially be extended to other disease states and immunological phenotypes. A later genetic analysis associated a missense DCLRE1C variant with V-gene and J-gene trimming of TCR beta chains, and an independent cohort replicated the association. A few of the identified cytomegalovirus-associated TCR beta chains were confirmed in vitro to be specific for cytomegalovirus antigens. The classifier was reported to diagnose cytomegalovirus status with high specificity and sensitivity in both the original cohort and the validation cohort. According to a later analysis, most CMV-associated TCR beta chains appeared to be HLA-restricted, and the HLA associations seemed to be driven largely by CMV exposure. At a false discovery rate of 0.05, a later analysis linked around 15,000 TCR beta sequences to specific HLA alleles. In a later genetic analysis, fewer N-insertions in productive TCRs were reported among donors in an Asian-associated ancestry cluster than the approximately 710-donor mean. The cohort was sequenced for TCR beta chains only, and without alpha or paired-chain data the features that could be detected were limited. Most TCR sequences were seen in very few donors, while some public TCRs were found in many individuals. Some IMGT-functional V segments, including TRBV6-2 and TRBV6-3, could not be told apart with the 87-base-pair reads, so those segments were excluded. HLA typing was unavailable for some donors at each locus, so association tests used only the typed subset. A further reported finding was that TCR beta sequences accurately predicted the HLA-A and HLA-B alleles for most subjects in the first cohort. A later analysis reported that several top co-occurrence clusters appeared linked to parvovirus B19, influenza, CMV and Epstein-Barr virus. When HLA alleles, especially DR and DQ, strongly co-occurred, attributing TCR associations to individual alleles was difficult. The only immune exposure information available for the cohort was CMV serostatus. In the study, roughly 160 TCR beta chains were listed as associated with cytomegalovirus. Because counts were too low, 15 to 20 rarely observed V segments, including chromosome 9 orphons, were left out of the earlier analysis of approximately 580 of the donors. In a later analysis, the rate of TCR association differed among HLA loci, with DRB1 alleles having the most associated TCRs and HLA-C alleles having the fewest. In an earlier analysis of 450 to 750 of the donors, most TCR beta V segments appeared in productive rearrangements about 87% or about 30% of the time, broadly matching IMGT annotations. Linkage disequilibrium might explain the correlated functional status among segregating V segments, but an unknown experimental factor could not be excluded. A cluster of highly shared sequence variants was judged likely to be a technical artifact of the sequencing pipeline. A later analysis found that HLA-associated TCR beta chains were more clonally expanded and had lower generation probabilities than equally common non-associated chains.

In its sample, this clone was seen a few times. No antigen is known for it. No per-base quality is available; no much larger clone lies one base away. In total, roughly 710 healthy bone marrow donors made up the cohort. All cohort members were sampled while nominally healthy, although unrecorded immune exposures were likely present. The donor tested CMV seropositive, placing the donor among the roughly 270 seropositive members of the cohort. A peripheral blood sample was collected from each donor, and TCR beta sequencing was performed on peripheral blood mononuclear cells. The Qiagen DNeasy Blood Extraction Kit was used to extract genomic DNA from the blood cell samples. Preparation of the library involved the immunoSEQ multiplex PCR assay. A mixture of 60 forward primers for TCR Vbeta segments and 13 reverse primers for TCR Jbeta segments was used in the multiplex PCR. Amplification of the CDR3 region of rearranged TCR beta genes was performed with a multiplex PCR assay on genomic DNA. Amplified TCR beta libraries were sequenced as 87-base-pair reads on the Illumina HiSeq System. The study's processing was this. In a later analysis, tens of millions of unique TCR beta chains were counted across the roughly 700 repertoires, and approximately 11 million of these chains were shared by at least two donors. To remove PCR and sequencing errors, raw reads were error-corrected and collapsed into unique sequences using a nearest-neighbor algorithm that merged closely related sequences. Alignment of CDR3 sequences to IMGT reference sequences was used to assign V, D and J gene segments. For a sequence to be retained, a match of at least six nucleotides was required to both a V gene segment and a J gene segment. A rearrangement was called productive if the CDR3 had no stop codons and remained in frame with V and J, and every other rearrangement was called non-productive. Following IMGT convention, CDR3 was defined as the stretch from the second conserved V-encoded cysteine to the conserved J-encoded phenylalanine. The earlier analysis of about 640 of the donors excluded any sequence lacking an unambiguous match to a single V gene segment. An earlier analysis of some 610 of the donors called V segments functional above 56.7% productive rearrangements and segregating when the between-donor standard deviation exceeded 5%. To diagnose cytomegalovirus status from the catalog of TCR beta chain sequences, a statistical classification framework was built. In a later analysis, TCR nucleotide sequences were compared against IMGT/GENE-DB human TR gene sequences so that V and J genes could be assigned. In a later analysis, CDR3 sequences and most-parsimonious VDJ recombination scenarios were assigned using the TCRdist pipeline. In a later analysis, every TCR beta chain was defined by the combination of its CDR3 amino acid sequence and its V-gene family, and reads without a unique V-gene family were dropped. In a later analysis, 450 to 600 highly shared, low-generation-probability nucleotide sequences were removed to address suspected cross-contamination and a sequencing artifact. In a later analysis, a clonal expansion index for each public chain was calculated from normalized within-repertoire ranks of inferred template counts. A later analysis computed generation probabilities with a VDJ recombination model fitted to out-of-frame rearrangements, and checked the results against IGoR. A later analysis scored TCR-TCR, TCR-HLA and TCR-CMV co-occurrence with hypergeometric tests, applying a repertoire-size bias correction to TCR pairs. False discovery rates were estimated in a later analysis by permuting HLA or CMV assignments 20 times. A later analysis grouped co-occurring TCRs with DBSCAN, adding TCRdist sequence similarity when clustering within HLA-allele-positive subsets. Repertoires with fewer than 30,000 or more than 120,000 public chains were left out of co-occurrence clustering, as were about 5 repertoires with anomalous nucleotide sharing. TCRdb retrieved this table from immuneACCESS and kept in-frame rearrangements only. Not all clones are present; in checked studies, unresolved V genes account for under half, and no reason is known for the remainder. V, J and clone size derive from that table, while D and trimming were established from the DNA sequence. This sample comprises 55,000 to 70,000 clones, about 73% of them detected only once. The top ten constitute roughly a fifth of the sample.

Clipping removes 5 bases from V and 4 bases from J, with 6 as the unmatched junction base count. The CDR3 has 16 amino acids, counting the end cysteine and phenylalanine. The DNA shown is the 48-base CDR3, in frame from base 1. CDR1 and CDR2 are read off the germline V gene as SGHTA and FQGNSA. The sample comprised PBMCs. The TCR was taken from a woman aged 55-69 years in good health and CMV-seropositive. In this chain, TRBV7-2 is recombined with TRBJ2-2; 11 bases in between match TRBD2. The nucleotide sequence reads as follows: TGTGCCAGCAGCCCGAATAGCGGGGGGGGCACCGGGGAGCTGTTTTTT. It is translated as CASSPNSGGGTGELFF. The variable domain in full, with residues beyond the CDR3 obtained from the reference TRBV7-2 and TRBJ2-2 genes, is GAGVSQSPSNKVTEKGKDVELRCDPISGHTALYWYRQSLGQGLEFLIYFQGNSAPDKSGLPSDRFSAERTGGSVSTLTIQRTQQEDSAVYLCASSPNSGGGTGELFFGEGSRLTVL.